Given below is one T cell receptor beta chain in context. The data stem from a study of blood T cells in healthy people across ages. Each donor supplied roughly 9.2 milliliters of peripheral blood. The CDR3 spans 13 residues. Trimming stripped 7 bases from V and 0 bases from J, with 10 bases between. CDR1 and CDR2 (germline): MNHNY, SVGAGI (reference sequence). A sample-barcoded 5' primer and a J-beta primer mix were used in a second PCR of roughly 7 to 11 cycles. Researchers report that each sample yielded at least 3 million CDR3-containing paired-end reads. TCRdb processed the 5' RACE reads anew with MiXCR; each CDR3 protein has one entry. The sample carries approximately 800,000 distinct CDR3 sequences, nearly 60% recorded once.

Sequenced material: blood. The V call is TRBV6-6, the J call TRBJ2-7, with a tentative D call TRBD2 (6 bases). The source of this sequence is a man younger than 40 in good health. The CDR3 DNA sequence: TGTGCCAGCACCCCGGGAGTCTCCTACGAGCAGTACTTC. Translating it yields CASTPGVSYEQYF.